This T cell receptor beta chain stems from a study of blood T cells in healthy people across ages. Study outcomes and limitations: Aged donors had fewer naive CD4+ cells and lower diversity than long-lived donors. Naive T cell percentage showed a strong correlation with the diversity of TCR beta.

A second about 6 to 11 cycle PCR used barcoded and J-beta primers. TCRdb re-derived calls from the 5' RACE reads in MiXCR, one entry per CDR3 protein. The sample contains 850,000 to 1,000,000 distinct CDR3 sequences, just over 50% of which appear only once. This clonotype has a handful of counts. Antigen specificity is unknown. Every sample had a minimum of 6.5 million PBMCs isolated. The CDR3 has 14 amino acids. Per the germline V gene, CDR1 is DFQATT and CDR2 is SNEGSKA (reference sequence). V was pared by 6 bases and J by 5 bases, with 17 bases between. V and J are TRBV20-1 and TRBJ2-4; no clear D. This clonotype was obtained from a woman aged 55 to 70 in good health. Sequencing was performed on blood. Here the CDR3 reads CSAPKLANQNIQYF. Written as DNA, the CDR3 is TGCAGTGCCCCGAAATTGGCTAACCAAAACATTCAGTACTTC.